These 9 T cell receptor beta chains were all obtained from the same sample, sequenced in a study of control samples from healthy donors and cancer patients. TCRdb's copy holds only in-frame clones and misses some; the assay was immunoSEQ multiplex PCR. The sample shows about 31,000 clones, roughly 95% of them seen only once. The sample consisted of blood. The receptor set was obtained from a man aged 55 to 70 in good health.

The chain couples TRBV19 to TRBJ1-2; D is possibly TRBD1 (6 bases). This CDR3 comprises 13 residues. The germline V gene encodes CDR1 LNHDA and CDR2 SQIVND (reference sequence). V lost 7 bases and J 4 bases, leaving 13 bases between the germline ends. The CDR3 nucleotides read TGTGCCAGTACCCAGGCAGGGGTCTATGGCTACACCTTC. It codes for CASTQAGVYGYTF.

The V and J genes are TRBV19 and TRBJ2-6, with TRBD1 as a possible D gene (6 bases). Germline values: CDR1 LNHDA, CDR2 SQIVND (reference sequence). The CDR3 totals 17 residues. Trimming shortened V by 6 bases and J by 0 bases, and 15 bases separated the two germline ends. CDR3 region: CASSPGTTHSGANVLTF. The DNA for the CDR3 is TGTGCCAGTAGCCCCGGGACAACCCACTCTGGGGCCAACGTCCTGACTTTC.

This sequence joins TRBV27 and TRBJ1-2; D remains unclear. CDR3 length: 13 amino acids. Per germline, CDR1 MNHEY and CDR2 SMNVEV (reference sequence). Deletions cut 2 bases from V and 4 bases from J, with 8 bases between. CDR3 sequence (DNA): TGTGCCAGCAGTTTAGGAAGCGGCTATGGCTACACCTTC. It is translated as CASSLGSGYGYTF.

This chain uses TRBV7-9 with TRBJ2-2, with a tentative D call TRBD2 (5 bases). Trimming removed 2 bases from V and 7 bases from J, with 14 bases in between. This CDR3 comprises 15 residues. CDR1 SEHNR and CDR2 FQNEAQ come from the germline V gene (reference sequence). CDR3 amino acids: CASSLLGEEGGELFF. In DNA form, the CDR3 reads TGTGCCAGCAGCTTACTCGGGGAAGAAGGCGGGGAGCTGTTTTTT.

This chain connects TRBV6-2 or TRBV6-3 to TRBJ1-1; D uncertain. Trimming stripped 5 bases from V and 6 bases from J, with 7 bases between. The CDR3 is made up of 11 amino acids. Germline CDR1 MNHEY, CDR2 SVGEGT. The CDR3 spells CASSGEAEAFF. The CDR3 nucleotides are TGTGCCAGCAGTGGAGAGGCTGAAGCTTTCTTT.

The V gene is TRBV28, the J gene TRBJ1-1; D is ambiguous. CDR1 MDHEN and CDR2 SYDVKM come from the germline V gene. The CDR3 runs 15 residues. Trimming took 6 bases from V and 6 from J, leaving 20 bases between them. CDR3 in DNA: TGTGCCAGCAGCCTGGGATACTTACAGAGACCTGAAGCTTTCTTT. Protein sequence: CASSLGYLQRPEAFF.

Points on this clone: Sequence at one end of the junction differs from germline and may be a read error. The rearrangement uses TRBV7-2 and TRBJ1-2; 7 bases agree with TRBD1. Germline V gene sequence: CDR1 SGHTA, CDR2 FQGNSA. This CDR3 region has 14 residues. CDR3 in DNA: TGTGCCAGCAACTTAGGGGGCGGCAACTATGGCTACACCTTC. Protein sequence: CASNLGGGNYGYTF.

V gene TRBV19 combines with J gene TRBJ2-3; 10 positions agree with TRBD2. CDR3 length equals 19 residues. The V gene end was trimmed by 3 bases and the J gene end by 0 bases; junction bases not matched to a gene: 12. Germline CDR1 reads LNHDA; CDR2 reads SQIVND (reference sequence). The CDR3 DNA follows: TGTGCCAGTAGTATCGAGCGGGGGGGACTATCTCCTAGCACAGATACGCAGTATTTT. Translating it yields CASSIERGGLSPSTDTQYF.

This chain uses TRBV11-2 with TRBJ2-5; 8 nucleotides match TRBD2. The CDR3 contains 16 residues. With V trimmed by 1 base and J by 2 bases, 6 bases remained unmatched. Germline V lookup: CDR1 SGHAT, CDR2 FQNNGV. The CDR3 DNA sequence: TGTGCCAGCAGCTTAGCGGGTAGCGGGAAGCAAGAGACCCAGTACTTC. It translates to CASSLAGSGKQETQYF.